This passage covers 26 T cell receptor beta chains from one sample sequenced in a study of T cells expressing NK-cell markers. TCRdb reprocessed the 5' RACE reads; each CDR3 protein has one entry and no DNA is given. The sample totals roughly 150,000 distinct CDR3 sequences; its top ten clones hold roughly 20%. The sequenced sample was blood T cells: a sorted CD56 or NKG2C T cell subset, CD4+ or CD8+ T cells, or bulk PBMC T cells (not recorded which). Receptor source: a woman between 18 and 70 years old in good health.

The chain uses TRBV5-1 and TRBJ1-1. Germline V gene sequence: CDR1 SGHRS, CDR2 YFSETQ. CDR3 length: 13 residues. CDR3 in amino acids: CASRGEVLSEAFF.

The chain combines TRBV12-3 or TRBV12-4 with TRBJ1-1. The length of the CDR3 is 14 residues. CDR3 sequence reads: CASSFQAMNTEAFF.

CDR3 amino acids: CASSVRGGNTDTQYF. The chain has TRBV9 and TRBJ2-3; the D call from TCRdb, TRBD2, cannot be confirmed without DNA. The CDR3 totals 15 residues. Germline V gene data show CDR1 as SGDLS and CDR2 as YYNGEE.

J is TRBJ2-1 and V is TRBV2; no DNA is available, so the TRBD1 call from TCRdb remains unchecked. The length of the CDR3 is 13 residues. Germline V gene lookup returns CDR1 SNHLY and CDR2 FYNNEI. The chain's CDR3 is CAPGQGGYNEQFF.

V and J are TRBV20-1 and TRBJ2-4; lacking DNA, the TRBD2 call made by TCRdb goes unchecked. The CDR3 has 16 amino acids. Germline V gene data show CDR1 as DFQATT and CDR2 as SNEGSKA (reference sequence). CDR3: CSAQGGHVGAKNIQYF.

This chain joins TRBV7-9 and TRBJ1-2; no DNA is available, so the TRBD1 call from TCRdb remains unchecked. Germline lookup yields CDR1 SEHNR and CDR2 FQNEAQ (reference sequence). The CDR3 is made up of 15 amino acids. This chain's CDR3 is CASSLGQRLAYGYTF.

The chain links TRBV5-1 to TRBJ2-2; absent DNA, TCRdb's TRBD2 call cannot be checked. This CDR3 comprises 14 residues. From germline, CDR1 is SGHRS and CDR2 YFSETQ. The CDR3 reads CASSFSSAGGELFF.

The CDR3 spells CASSPTPGATPLHF. The chain recombines TRBV5-1 with TRBJ1-6; there is no DNA to check the TCRdb D call of TRBD1. The germline V gene encodes CDR1 SGHRS and CDR2 YFSETQ. This CDR3 has 14 residues.

The CDR3 spells CARSGGSYNEQFF. The chain employs TRBV7-2 and TRBJ2-1; TCRdb's D call, TRBD2, is unchecked because there is no DNA. Looked up from germline, CDR1 is SGHTA and CDR2 is FQGNSA. This CDR3 has 13 amino acids.

This sequence joins TRBV4-1 and TRBJ2-7; the TCRdb call, TRBD1, lacks DNA for checking. The CDR3 has 15 residues. Germline V gene data show CDR1 as MGHRA and CDR2 as YSYEKL. The CDR3 reads CASSHPPTGTYEQYF.

The rearrangement uses TRBV5-1 and TRBJ2-7; TCRdb returns TRBD1, unconfirmable since there is no DNA. The CDR3 is 15 amino acids. Germline V gives CDR1 SGHRS, CDR2 YFSETQ. CDR3 in amino acids: CASSSGNPPIGEQYF.

CDR3 in amino acids: CASSLDQMRNYGYTF. This chain joins TRBV5-8 and TRBJ1-2. The CDR3 is 15 residues long. In germline, CDR1 is SGHTS, CDR2 YDEGEE.

The rearrangement links TRBV5-1 to TRBJ2-2. This CDR3 region has 15 residues. Germline CDR1 is SGHRS and CDR2 is YFSETQ. The CDR3 sequence: CASSSGVASSGELFF.

The rearrangement joins TRBV7-9 to TRBJ2-3; TCRdb lists TRBD1, though no DNA is available to test this call. The CDR3 totals 13 residues. The germline V gene has CDR1 SEHNR and CDR2 FQNEAQ (reference sequence). This CDR3 reads CAAVDRRRDTQYF.

This chain joins TRBV7-9 and TRBJ1-4; TCRdb returns TRBD1, unconfirmable since there is no DNA. The CDR3 contains 15 residues. Germline CDR1 and CDR2: SEHNR and FQNEAQ (reference sequence). The CDR3 is CASSLANRGNEKLFF.

V is TRBV18 and J is TRBJ2-7; TCRdb proposes TRBD2, but this gene call is untestable without DNA. The germline gives CDR1 KGHSH, CDR2 LQKENI. The length of the CDR3 is 13 residues. The CDR3 sequence: CASSPTRSYEQYF. Full variable domain (rest looked up from reference TRBV18 and TRBJ2-7): NAGVMQNPRHLVRRRGQEARLRCSPMKGHSHVYWYRQLPEEGLKFMVYLQKENIIDESGMPKERFSAEFPKEGPSILRIQQVVRGDSAAYFCASSPTRSYEQYFGPGTRLTVT.

The chain uses TRBV19 and TRBJ2-5. Germline lookup yields CDR1 LNHDA and CDR2 SQIVND (reference sequence). The CDR3 runs 15 residues. This chain's CDR3 is CASSIQYGVQETQYF.

This chain connects TRBV20-1 to TRBJ2-3; there is no DNA to check the TCRdb D call of TRBD2. The germline V gene encodes CDR1 DFQATT and CDR2 SNEGSKA (reference sequence). The CDR3 is made up of 15 amino acids. The chain's CDR3 is CSASPSGAYTDTQYF.

The chain couples TRBV12-3 or TRBV12-4 to TRBJ2-7. CDR3 length: 14 amino acids. Here the CDR3 reads CASSSVLSNYEQYF.

This chain connects TRBV20-1 to TRBJ1-6; the D call of TRBD1 rests on TCRdb alone, since no DNA is present to check it. CDR3 size: 13 residues. CDR1 DFQATT and CDR2 SNEGSKA come from the germline V gene (reference sequence). CDR3 region: CSARDIQASPLHF.

The chain has TRBV20-1 and TRBJ1-1; TCRdb designates TRBD1, a call that cannot be tested without DNA. Germline CDR1 DFQATT, CDR2 SNEGSKA (reference sequence). CDR3 size: 14 residues. CDR3 region: CSARDRVINTEAFF.

The chain couples TRBV5-1 to TRBJ1-4; TCRdb lists TRBD1, though no DNA is available to test this call. The length of the CDR3 is 17 residues. Germline V CDR1 and CDR2: SGHRS, YFSETQ. CDR3 protein: CASSSPPGTSSNEKLFF.

The V and J genes are TRBV5-6 and TRBJ1-2; TCRdb returns TRBD1, unconfirmable since there is no DNA. Looked up from germline, CDR1 is SGHDT and CDR2 is YYEEEE. The CDR3 consists of 16 residues. CDR3 in amino acids: CASSLDTGGVNYGYTF.

This sequence joins TRBV3-1 and TRBJ2-1; TCRdb selects TRBD2, and the lack of DNA leaves this call unchecked. This CDR3 has 14 amino acids. From germline, CDR1 is LGHDT and CDR2 YNNKEL (reference sequence). The CDR3 reads CASSTRDLLNEQFF.

The chain employs TRBV7-8 and TRBJ2-7; TCRdb selects TRBD1, and the lack of DNA leaves this call unchecked. This CDR3 contains 16 residues. Germline V lookup: CDR1 SGHVS, CDR2 FQNEAQ. The CDR3 sequence: CASSYLPGQGIYEQYF. Full variable domain (remainder filled in from reference TRBV7-8 and TRBJ2-7): GAGVSQSPRYKVAKRGQDVALRCDPISGHVSLFWYQQALGQGPEFLTYFQNEAQLDKSGLPSDRFFAERPEGSVSTLKIQRTQQEDSAVYLCASSYLPGQGIYEQYFGPGTRLTVT.

The chain couples TRBV5-1 to TRBJ1-6; TCRdb outputs TRBD1, but without DNA this stays unchecked. This CDR3 comprises 14 residues. The germline V gene has CDR1 SGHRS and CDR2 YFSETQ. The CDR3 spells CASSSDTFGSPLHF.